This TCR beta chain was observed in a study of T-cell reconstitution after alpha-beta-depleted transplantation in children. The TCRbeta library was prepared with unique molecular identifiers. TCRdb reanalysed the PCR reads using MiXCR and keeps one entry per CDR3 protein. The sample holds approximately 640,000 distinct CDR3 sequences; 16% are singletons and the top ten take 0.85% to 1.3%. CDR1 is SGHVS and CDR2 is FQNEAQ in the germline V gene. V shed 4 bases and J shed 0 bases, with 15 bases lying between them. The CDR3 is made up of 16 amino acids. This TCR derives from a human donor who donated a stem cell graft to a child with acute myeloid leukemia. The rearrangement joins TRBV7-8 to TRBJ1-1; TRBD1 might be the D (6 bases). The specimen comprised PBMCs from the stem cell graft donor, sampled from the stem cell graft. The CDR3 DNA sequence: TGTGCCAGCAGCTCATTCCTAGGACAGTTGAACACTGAAGCTTTCTTT. The encoded protein is CASSSFLGQLNTEAFF.